The rows below give T cell receptor beta chains drawn from one sample of a study of T cells after yellow fever vaccination. TCRdb ran MiXCR on the 5' RACE reads and lists one entry per CDR3 protein. This sample carries 55,000 to 70,000 distinct CDR3 sequences, approximately 7% of them seen once, and the ten largest clones take 37%. The starting material was CD8+ T cells sorted from PBMCs, obtained approximately 47 days after the first yellow fever vaccination. These receptors were taken from a man younger than 35 who received the YFV17D yellow fever vaccine. CDR3s include the opening cysteine and the closing phenylalanine or tryptophan.

v_gene: TRBV6-4; CDR3aa: CASSDGGASDTQYF
v_gene: TRBV10-3; CDR3aa: CAISESEGDEQFF
v_gene: TRBV4-1; CDR3aa: CASSQDPSPVGELFF
v_gene: TRBV19; CDR3aa: CASSMMPGMNNQPQHF
v_gene: TRBV28; CDR3aa: CASSLGTGHTDTQYF
v_gene: TRBV5-1; CDR3aa: CASSLAGGDTEAFF
v_gene: TRBV7-2; CDR3aa: CASSPTGLATDTQYF
v_gene: TRBV7-9; CDR3aa: CASSPGSMEQFF
v_gene: TRBV12-3/TRBV12-4; CDR3aa: CASSLDQIAKNIQYF
v_gene: TRBV20-1; CDR3aa: CSARDPGGSSYNEQFF
v_gene: TRBV7-9; CDR3aa: CASTPQGMRDEQYF
v_gene: TRBV4-2; CDR3aa: CASSQGTQDAYGYTF
v_gene: TRBV24-1; CDR3aa: CATSDFPGELFF
v_gene: TRBV9; CDR3aa: CASSEGGSGRQFF
v_gene: TRBV6-5; CDR3aa: CASIYRVTNTEAFF
v_gene: TRBV12-3/TRBV12-4; CDR3aa: CASTGVLVDTQYF
v_gene: TRBV19; CDR3aa: CASSIDLDRGHTEAFF
v_gene: TRBV27; CDR3aa: CASSLLGRRETQYF
v_gene: TRBV4-1; CDR3aa: CASSQGGSGGMTLADTQYF
v_gene: TRBV5-4; CDR3aa: CASSLQFGWETDSYEQYF
v_gene: TRBV10-3; CDR3aa: CAISIDSGTTDTQYF
v_gene: TRBV5-5; CDR3aa: CASSRPAGGYNSPLHF
v_gene: TRBV5-1; CDR3aa: CASSPGTQGWRTGELFF
v_gene: TRBV27; CDR3aa: CASSHGQGNGELFF
v_gene: TRBV11-2; CDR3aa: CASSPGGDWKYNEQFF
v_gene: TRBV27; CDR3aa: CASSFRGKNEQFF
v_gene: TRBV29-1; CDR3aa: CSVELGMYNEQFF
v_gene: TRBV7-6; CDR3aa: CASSLDPSGNQPQHF
v_gene: TRBV7-2; CDR3aa: CASSLDGTQYF
v_gene: TRBV27; CDR3aa: CASSLVAGPDTQYF
v_gene: TRBV27; CDR3aa: CASSSRGSGNTIYF
v_gene: TRBV29-1; CDR3aa: CSVEDLQGYNEQFF
v_gene: TRBV27; CDR3aa: CASSLDGTGYNEQFF
v_gene: TRBV5-6; CDR3aa: CASSLAPLLAESDNEQFF
v_gene: TRBV12-3/TRBV12-4; CDR3aa: CASSFIFGELFF
v_gene: TRBV12-3/TRBV12-4; CDR3aa: CASSPFWDAYEQYF
v_gene: TRBV9; CDR3aa: CASSADVSRAYEQYF
v_gene: TRBV10-3; CDR3aa: CAISEQLKLTGDYGYTF
v_gene: TRBV20-1; CDR3aa: CSARPPERETQYF
v_gene: TRBV20-1; CDR3aa: CSASGTGGTEQFF
v_gene: TRBV11-2; CDR3aa: CASSLGVGSPDEQFF
v_gene: TRBV5-5; CDR3aa: CASSLDRGTYEQFF
v_gene: TRBV3-1; CDR3aa: CASSQAITVTANTGELFF
v_gene: TRBV19; CDR3aa: CASSEDRVSYNEQFF
v_gene: TRBV6-5; CDR3aa: CASSYGGDNQPQHF
v_gene: TRBV29-1; CDR3aa: CSVEGAVQGEKETQYF
v_gene: TRBV27; CDR3aa: CASRETAYNEQFF
v_gene: TRBV6-2/TRBV6-3; CDR3aa: CASKVPQERAGELFF
v_gene: TRBV7-9; CDR3aa: CASSFPPHTF
v_gene: TRBV7-9; CDR3aa: CASSLANSPLHF
v_gene: TRBV4-3; CDR3aa: CASSQGRAGPTLHF
v_gene: TRBV4-1; CDR3aa: CASSQRGTETGEQYF
v_gene: TRBV7-6; CDR3aa: CASSTTSGGPDTQYF
v_gene: TRBV4-1; CDR3aa: CASSQLLAGGNEQFF
v_gene: TRBV7-2; CDR3aa: CASSLWLDTQYF
v_gene: TRBV4-1; CDR3aa: CASSQGTLSSGNTIYF
v_gene: TRBV20-1; CDR3aa: CSADLSYNEQFF